The clone carrying this T cell receptor beta chain was found many times. Its antigen remains unidentified. The data originate from a study of T cells in Graves' hyperthyroidism and ophthalmopathy. Study-wide points: Ophthalmopathy cases were set apart from stable hyperthyroidism by a 13 V-J model. Blood shared most expanded thyroid clonotypes above 0.001.

The investigators amplified TCR beta CDR3 regions from RNA transcripts. The HTBI primer set served for first-round RT-PCR of the TCR CDR3. TCRdb fed the multiplex PCR reads into MiXCR, producing one record per CDR3 protein. The sample shows approximately 600,000 distinct CDR3 sequences, about 15% of them seen only once. Germline values: CDR1 SGHVS, CDR2 FQNEAQ. This CDR3 has 13 amino acids. V gave up 5 bases and J gave up 2 bases, with 9 bases separating them. This chain connects TRBV7-8 to TRBJ2-5, with D tentatively TRBD2 (6 bases). The receptor comes from a woman in her 40s with Graves' ophthalmopathy. The sample taken for sequencing was blood. CDR3 coding DNA: TGTGCCAGCAGCGGGGGGATTCAAGAGACCCAGTACTTC. This translates into CASSGGIQETQYF. Drawing the rest from reference TRBV7-8 and TRBJ2-5, the complete variable domain is GAGVSQSPRYKVAKRGQDVALRCDPISGHVSLFWYQQALGQGPEFLTYFQNEAQLDKSGLPSDRFFAERPEGSVSTLKIQRTQQEDSAVYLCASSGGIQETQYFGPGTRLLVL.